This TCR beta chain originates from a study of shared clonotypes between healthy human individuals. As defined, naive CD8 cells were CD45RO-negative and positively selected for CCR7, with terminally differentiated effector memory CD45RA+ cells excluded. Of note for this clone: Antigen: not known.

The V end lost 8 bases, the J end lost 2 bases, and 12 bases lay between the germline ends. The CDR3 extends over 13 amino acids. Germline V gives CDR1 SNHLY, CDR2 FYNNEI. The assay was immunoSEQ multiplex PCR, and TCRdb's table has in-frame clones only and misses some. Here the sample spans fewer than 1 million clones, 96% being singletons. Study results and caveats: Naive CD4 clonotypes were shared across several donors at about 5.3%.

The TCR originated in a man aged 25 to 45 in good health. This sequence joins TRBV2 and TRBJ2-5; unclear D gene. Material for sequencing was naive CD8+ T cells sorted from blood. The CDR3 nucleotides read TGTGCCAGCCCGAACCCTAGTCAAGAGACCCAGTACTTC. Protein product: CASPNPSQETQYF. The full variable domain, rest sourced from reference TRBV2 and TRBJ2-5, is EPEVTQTPSHQVTQMGQEVILRCVPISNHLYFYWYRQILGQKVEFLVSFYNNEISEKSEIFDDQFSVERPDGSNFTLKIRSTKLEDSAMYFCASPNPSQETQYFGPGTRLLVL.